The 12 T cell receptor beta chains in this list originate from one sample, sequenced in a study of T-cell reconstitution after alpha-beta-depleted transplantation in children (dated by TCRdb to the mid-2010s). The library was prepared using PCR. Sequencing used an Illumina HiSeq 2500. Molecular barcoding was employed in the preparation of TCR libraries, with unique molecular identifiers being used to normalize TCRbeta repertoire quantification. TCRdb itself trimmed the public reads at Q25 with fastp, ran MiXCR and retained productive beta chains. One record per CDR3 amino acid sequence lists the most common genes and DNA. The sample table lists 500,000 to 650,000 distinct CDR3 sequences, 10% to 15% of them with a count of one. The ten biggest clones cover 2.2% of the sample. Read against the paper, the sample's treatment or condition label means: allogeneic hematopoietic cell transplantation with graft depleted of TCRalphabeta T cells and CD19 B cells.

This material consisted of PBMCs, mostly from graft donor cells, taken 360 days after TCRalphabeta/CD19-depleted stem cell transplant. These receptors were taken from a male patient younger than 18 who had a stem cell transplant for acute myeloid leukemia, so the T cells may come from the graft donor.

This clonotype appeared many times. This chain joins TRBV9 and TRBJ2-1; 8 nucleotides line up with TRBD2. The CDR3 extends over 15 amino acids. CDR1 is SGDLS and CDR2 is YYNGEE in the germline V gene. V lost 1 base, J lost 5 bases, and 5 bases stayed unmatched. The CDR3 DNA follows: TGTGCCAGCAGCGTATGGAGTAGCGGGAACAATGAGCAGTTCTTC. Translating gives CASSVWSSGNNEQFF.

CDR3 amino acids: CASSLFGLPVSSGANVLTF. DNA for the CDR3: TGTGCCAGCTCACTTTTCGGGCTCCCGGTGAGCTCTGGGGCCAACGTCCTGACTTTC. The chain employs TRBV18 and TRBJ2-6; no definite D call. Per the germline V gene, CDR1 is KGHSH and CDR2 is LQKENI. This CDR3 has 19 amino acids. V was trimmed by 4 bases and J by 0 bases, leaving 19 bases between them.

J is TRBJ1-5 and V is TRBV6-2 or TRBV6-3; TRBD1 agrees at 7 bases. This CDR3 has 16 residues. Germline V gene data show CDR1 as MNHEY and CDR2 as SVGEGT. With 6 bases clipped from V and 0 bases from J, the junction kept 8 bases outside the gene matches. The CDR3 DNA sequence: TGTGCCAGCAGCCGCACAGGGGCCCATAGCAATCAGCCCCAGCATTTT. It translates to CASSRTGAHSNQPQHF.

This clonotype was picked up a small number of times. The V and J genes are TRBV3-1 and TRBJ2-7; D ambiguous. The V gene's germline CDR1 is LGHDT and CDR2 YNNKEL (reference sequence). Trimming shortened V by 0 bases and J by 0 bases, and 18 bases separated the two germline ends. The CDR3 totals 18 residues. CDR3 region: CASSQDLVAADSSYEQYF. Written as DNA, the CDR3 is TGTGCCAGCAGCCAAGATCTGGTAGCTGCTGATAGCTCCTACGAGCAGTACTTC.

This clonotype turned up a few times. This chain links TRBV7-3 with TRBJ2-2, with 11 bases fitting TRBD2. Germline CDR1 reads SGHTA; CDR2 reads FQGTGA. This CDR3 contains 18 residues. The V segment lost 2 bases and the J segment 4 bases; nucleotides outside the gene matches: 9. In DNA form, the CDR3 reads TGTGCCAGCAGCTTAGTCCCCGGACTAGCGGGTGGCACCGGGGAGCTGTTTTTT. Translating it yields CASSLVPGLAGGTGELFF.

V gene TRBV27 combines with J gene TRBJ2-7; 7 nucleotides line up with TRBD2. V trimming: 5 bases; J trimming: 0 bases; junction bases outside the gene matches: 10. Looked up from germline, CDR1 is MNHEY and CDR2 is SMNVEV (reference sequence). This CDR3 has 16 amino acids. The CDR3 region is CASSTAREISSYEQYF. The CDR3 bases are TGTGCCAGCAGTACAGCGCGGGAGATCTCCTCCTACGAGCAGTACTTC.

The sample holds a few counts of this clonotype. The CDR3 region is CASSQEVGTGLTDTQYF. The CDR3 DNA is TGTGCCAGCAGCCAAGAAGTGGGGACAGGCCTCACAGATACGCAGTATTTT. V gene TRBV4-2 combines with J gene TRBJ2-3; 8 bases line up with TRBD1. In germline, CDR1 is LGHNA, CDR2 YNFKEQ. With V trimmed by 0 bases and J by 2 bases, 7 bases remained unmatched. CDR3 length: 17 amino acids.

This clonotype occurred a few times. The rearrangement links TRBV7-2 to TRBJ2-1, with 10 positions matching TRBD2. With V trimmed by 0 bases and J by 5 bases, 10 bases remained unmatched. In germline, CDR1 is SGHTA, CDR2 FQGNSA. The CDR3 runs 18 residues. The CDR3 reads CASSLAPQRLAGHNEQFF. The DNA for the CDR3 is TGTGCCAGCAGCTTAGCCCCGCAGCGACTAGCGGGTCACAATGAGCAGTTCTTC.

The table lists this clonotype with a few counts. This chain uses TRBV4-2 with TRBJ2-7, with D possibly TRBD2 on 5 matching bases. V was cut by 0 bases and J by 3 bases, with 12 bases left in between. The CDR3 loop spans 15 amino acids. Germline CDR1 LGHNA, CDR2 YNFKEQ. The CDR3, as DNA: TGTGCCAGCAGCCAAGAGCCCTTTGGACTCTACGAGCAGTACTTC. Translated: CASSQEPFGLYEQYF.

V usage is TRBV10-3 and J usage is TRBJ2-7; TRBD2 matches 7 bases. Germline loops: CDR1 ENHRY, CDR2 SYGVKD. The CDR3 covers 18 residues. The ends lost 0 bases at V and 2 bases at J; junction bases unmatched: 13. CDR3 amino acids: CAISESSSGLADPYEQYF. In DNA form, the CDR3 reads TGTGCCATCAGTGAGTCGAGTTCCGGGCTAGCGGACCCCTACGAGCAGTACTTC.

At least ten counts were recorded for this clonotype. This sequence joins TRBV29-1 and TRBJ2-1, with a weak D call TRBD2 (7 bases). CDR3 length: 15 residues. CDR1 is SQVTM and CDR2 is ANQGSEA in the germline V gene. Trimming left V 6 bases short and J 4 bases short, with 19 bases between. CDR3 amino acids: CSVAEGGARYNEQFF. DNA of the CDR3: TGCAGCGTCGCCGAGGGGGGGGCTCGGTACAATGAGCAGTTCTTC.

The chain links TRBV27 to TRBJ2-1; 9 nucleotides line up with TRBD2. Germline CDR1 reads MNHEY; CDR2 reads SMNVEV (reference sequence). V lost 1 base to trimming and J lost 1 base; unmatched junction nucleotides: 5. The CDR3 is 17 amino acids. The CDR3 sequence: CASSLWRLAASYNEQFF. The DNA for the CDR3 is TGTGCCAGCAGTTTATGGCGACTAGCGGCTTCCTACAATGAGCAGTTCTTC.